This T cell receptor (beta chain) was profiled in a study of T cell responses to AZD1222 COVID-19 vaccine. Overall study findings and caveats: The span of vaccine-associated CD4 TCRs extended across spike, with dominance at 160-218 and 743-854. There were mostly white British donors and more females than males, and clonal diversity was possibly underestimated. Recipients of AZD1222 seropositive at baseline numbered only six or seven. Repertoires were obtained only post-peak T cell response.

The CDR3 runs to 13 residues. Profiling relied on immunoSEQ multiplex PCR, and the TCRdb table lists in-frame clones only, not all of them. In the table there are approximately 74,000 clones, about 82% of which are singletons. In the case of this clone: Antigen unknown. A junction boundary mismatches the germline segment, possibly from a read error.

The source was peripheral blood, collected on day 0 of AZD1222 vaccination. The origin of this receptor is an adult in good health. The J gene is TRBJ2-2, the V gene TRBV12-3 or TRBV12-4; D is ambiguous. This CDR3 reads CASSVASIGELFF. In DNA, the CDR3 is TGTGCCAGCAGTGTAGCATCTATCGGGGAGCTGTTTTTT.